The 5 T cell receptor beta chains given below trace back to one sample, sequenced in a study of shared clonotypes between healthy human individuals. Data came from immunoSEQ multiplex PCR; TCRdb stores just in-frame clones and leaves some out. The data contain some 2,500,000 clones, 85% to 95% of them singletons. Source material: naive CD4+ T cells from PBMCs. Subset denoted: CD45RA+ positively selected. These receptors were obtained from a man in his late teens or twenties in good health. Some clones in this sample may be carry-over from other donors' samples.

V usage is TRBV19 and J usage is TRBJ2-7; D perhaps matches TRBD2 (6 bases). This CDR3 spans 18 amino acids. CDR1 is LNHDA, CDR2 SQIVND, per germline (reference sequence). The V and J ends lost 3 bases and 3 bases respectively, with 24 bases between them. The CDR3: CASSMALERAFLGYEQYF. Here the CDR3 DNA reads TGTGCCAGTAGTATGGCCCTAGAGCGGGCTTTCTTGGGCTACGAGCAGTACTTC. Variable domain in full (rest from reference TRBV19 and TRBJ2-7): DGGITQSPKYLFRKEGQNVTLSCEQNLNHDAMYWYRQDPGQGLRLIYYSQIVNDFQKGDIAEGYSVSREKKESFPLTVTSAQKNPTAFYLCASSMALERAFLGYEQYFGPGTRLTVT.

The chain has TRBV7-7 and TRBJ2-7; tentatively, D is TRBD1 (5 bases). CDR1 is SSHAT and CDR2 is FNYEAQ in the germline V gene (reference sequence). V gave up 8 bases and J gave up 0 bases, with 11 bases separating them. The CDR3 sequence is 13 residues long. CDR3 in amino acids: CASGPGPSYEQYF. The CDR3 coding sequence is TGTGCCAGCGGACCAGGGCCCTCCTACGAGCAGTACTTC.

The chain links TRBV29-1 to TRBJ2-5; D is unclear. V was cut by 1 base and J by 6 bases, with 9 bases left in between. Germline CDR1 and CDR2: SQVTM and ANQGSEA. The CDR3 spans 12 residues. The CDR3 protein is CSVEGGLKTQYF. The CDR3 coding sequence is TGCAGCGTTGAAGGTGGGTTGAAGACCCAGTACTTC.

The rearrangement joins TRBV7-2 to TRBJ1-2; D is uncertain. The CDR3 length is 15 residues. Trimming shortened V by 1 base and J by 5 bases, and 14 bases separated the two germline ends. In germline, CDR1 is SGHTA, CDR2 FQGNSA. The CDR3 loop is CASSLGQMVVYGYTF. Written as DNA, the CDR3 is TGTGCCAGCAGCTTAGGTCAGATGGTGGTGTATGGCTACACCTTC.

J is TRBJ2-2 and V is TRBV7-3; 12 bases match TRBD2. V shed 1 base, J shed 6 bases, and the junction held 12 bases outside the gene matches. CDR3 length: 19 residues. Germline V lookup: CDR1 SGHTA, CDR2 FQGTGA. The CDR3 DNA sequence: TGTGCCAGCAGCTTAAGACTAGCGGGAGAATTAAGAAGACCCGGGGAGCTGTTTTTT. This codes for CASSLRLAGELRRPGELFF.